The 8 T cell receptor beta chains listed next were all sequenced from one sample in a study of Ad26.COV2.S vaccination and SARS-CoV-2 variants. Treatment given: 15 to 20 received Ad26.COV2.S at low or high dose, single or two shots; a few received placebo; per-sample allocation not given. The samples date from day 63 after the first vaccine or placebo injection. This table comes from immunoSEQ multiplex PCR, and its TCRdb copy is limited to in-frame clones, with some not included. The repertoire holds roughly 350,000 clones, with 75% to 90% as singletons. The starting material was peripheral blood, obtained in a trial of Ad26.COV2.S vaccine versus placebo. These TCRs come from a person aged 18-60 years who received the Ad26.COV2.S COVID-19 vaccine or a placebo.

This chain links TRBV9 with TRBJ1-1; D gene uncertain. CDR1 and CDR2 (germline): SGDLS, YYNGEE. The CDR3 length is 14 residues. The V and J ends lost 0 bases and 11 bases respectively, with 17 bases between them. CDR3 sequence reads: CASSVGHQPPRAFF. The CDR3 coding sequence is TGTGCCAGCAGCGTAGGACACCAACCGCCCCGGGCTTTCTTT.

The chain is built from TRBV5-1 and TRBJ1-6; maybe TRBD1 (6 bases). Trimming took off 4 bases at V and 10 bases at J, with 12 bases between the two ends. Per germline, CDR1 SGHRS and CDR2 YFSETQ. This CDR3 is 13 amino acids long. The CDR3 DNA follows: TGCGCCAGCAGCGAGACCAGGGGATCACCCCTCCACTTT. It yields the protein CASSETRGSPLHF.

This clone was seen only once. The chain recombines TRBV24-1 with TRBJ2-7; no clear D gene. The V gene's germline CDR1 is KGHDR and CDR2 SFDVKD. V was shortened by 3 bases and J by 8 bases, with 19 bases between the two germline ends. The CDR3 totals 15 residues. CDR3 DNA sequence: TGTGCCACCAGTGATCCAGGAGACCCTACGTTGAAGCAGTACTTC. Translated: CATSDPGDPTLKQYF.

This chain joins TRBV5-1 and TRBJ1-6; 7 bases line up with TRBD1. The V segment lost 5 bases and the J segment 10 bases; nucleotides outside the gene matches: 6. The CDR3 length is 13 residues. Germline V lookup: CDR1 SGHRS, CDR2 YFSETQ. The CDR3 nucleotides are TGCGCCAGCAGTACTACAGGGGAATCACCCCTCCACTTT. Its translation is CASSTTGESPLHF.

The chain recombines TRBV19 with TRBJ2-1; perhaps TRBD2 as D (5 bases). Trimming took 11 bases from V and 0 from J, leaving 23 bases between them. The CDR3 contains 17 residues. The germline V gene has CDR1 LNHDA and CDR2 SQIVND (reference sequence). CDR3 in amino acids: CAHPGANGESSYNEQFF. CDR3 nucleotides: TGTGCCCATCCGGGTGCGAATGGGGAGAGCTCCTACAATGAGCAGTTCTTC. The entire variable domain, with the rest obtained from reference TRBV19 and TRBJ2-1, is as follows: DGGITQSPKYLFRKEGQNVTLSCEQNLNHDAMYWYRQDPGQGLRLIYYSQIVNDFQKGDIAEGYSVSREKKESFPLTVTSAQKNPTAFYLCAHPGANGESSYNEQFFGPGTRLTVL.

The chain couples TRBV12-3 or TRBV12-4 to TRBJ1-4, with D possibly TRBD1 on 5 matching bases. The CDR3 length is 13 residues. Trimming pared 7 bases from V and 7 bases from J, leaving 13 bases between. The CDR3 sequence is CASKRDEGEKLFF. DNA for the CDR3: TGTGCCAGCAAAAGGGACGAGGGTGAAAAACTGTTTTTT.

The chain recombines TRBV6-2 or TRBV6-3 with TRBJ2-1; the match to TRBD1 covers 7 bases. CDR1 and CDR2 from the germline V gene are MNHEY and SVGEGT. The CDR3 is 15 amino acids. Trimming cost V 5 bases and J 6 bases; bases outside gene matches: 10. The CDR3 bases are TGTGCCAGCAGTCCCGACAGGGTAGGATCCAATGAGCAGTTCTTC. This translates into CASSPDRVGSNEQFF.

The rearrangement joins TRBV19 to TRBJ2-2; tentatively, D is TRBD1 (5 bases). Germline CDR1 is LNHDA and CDR2 is SQIVND (reference sequence). Trimming cost V 1 base and J 1 base, with 10 bases left between them. The length of the CDR3 is 16 residues. CDR3 amino acids: CASSIVRQLNTGELFF. The CDR3 nucleotides are TGTGCCAGTAGTATAGTGCGACAGTTGAACACCGGGGAGCTGTTTTTT.